This TCR beta chain was captured by sequencing in a study of identical twins. TCRdb called the 5' RACE reads again in MiXCR, with one record for every CDR3 protein. The sample shows some 500,000 distinct CDR3 sequences, 9% to 10% of them seen only once. The trim removed 7 bases at V and 7 bases at J, leaving 10 bases unmatched. The CDR3 extends over 15 amino acids. Germline CDR1 MDHEN, CDR2 SYDVKM. This clonotype was observed many times. Its antigen is currently unknown. Whole-study findings and limits: Cross-sectional statistics, not tracking of the same donors, supported the conclusions.

This sample was shared with a second study, whose subject was yellow fever vaccine responses in identical twins.

The TCR sequence derives from a woman aged 18-35 years in good health. The chain links TRBV28 to TRBJ2-1, with 10 positions matching TRBD1. Material for sequencing was PBMCs. For the CDR3, the DNA is TGTGCCAGCACCCGACAGGGGGCAATGGGAAATGAGCAGTTCTTC. Its protein product is CASTRQGAMGNEQFF. Complete variable domain (other parts from reference TRBV28 and TRBJ2-1): DVKVTQSSRYLVKRTGEKVFLECVQDMDHENMFWYRQDPGLGLRLIYFSYDVKMKEKGDIPEGYSVSREKKERFSLILESASTNQTSMYLCASTRQGAMGNEQFFGPGTRLTVL.